This record concerns one T cell receptor beta chain sequence. As yet, its antigen is unknown. With 7 bases clipped from V and 6 bases from J, the junction kept 6 bases outside the gene matches. This CDR3 region has 13 residues. Germline values: CDR1 LNHDA, CDR2 SQIVND (reference sequence). Pooling of second doses given at about 4 or about 12 weeks was done. Only in-frame clones appear in the TCRdb table, and some are missing; sequencing was by immunoSEQ multiplex PCR. In the table there are about 67,000 clones, 83% of which are singletons. This specimen comes from a study of T cell responses to AZD1222 COVID-19 vaccine. The study's findings and limits: Only a handful of AZD1222 recipients, about six in all, had baseline seropositivity. The donors showed a predominance of white British ancestry and of females, with possible underestimation of clonal diversity. Two AZD1222 doses significantly raised spike-specific TCR breadth and depth over controls.

The sample here was peripheral blood, taken 28 days after the second AZD1222 dose. This clonotype was sampled from an adult who received the AZD1222 COVID-19 vaccine. The J gene is TRBJ1-2, the V gene TRBV19; 9 bases are a match to TRBD1. CDR3 loop: CASIPDRGDGYTF. CDR3 in DNA: TGTGCCAGTATCCCGGACAGGGGAGATGGCTACACCTTC.